This T cell receptor beta chain comes out of a study of blood T cells in healthy people across ages. Only a few counts were recorded for this clonotype. The germline gives CDR1 SQVTM, CDR2 ANQGSEA. Trimming pared 4 bases from V and 5 bases from J, leaving 12 bases between. This CDR3 is built from 12 residues. Together with a sample-barcoded 5' primer, a J-beta primer mix was included in a second PCR lasting about 7 to 11 cycles. TCRdb recomputed calls from the 5' RACE reads with MiXCR, one row per CDR3 protein. The sample has some 760,000 distinct CDR3 sequences, 20% to 25% seen once. These same records also appear under a second study, on T cells of mothers and their children.

Sequenced: blood. The TCR originated in a boy younger than 18 in good health. The chain is built from TRBV29-1 and TRBJ2-7, with D perhaps matching TRBD1 or TRBD2 (5 bases each). As DNA, the CDR3 is TGCAGCGTTGTCGGGGCTTGGCACGAGCAGTACTTC. Encoded protein: CSVVGAWHEQYF.